Here is one T cell receptor (beta chain) with its context. The antigen is undetermined. Libraries were prepared by immunoSEQ multiplex PCR; TCRdb keeps only in-frame clonotypes and omits some of them. This table has more than 100,000 clones, approximately 85% appearing once. These data belong to a study of T cell responses to AZD1222 COVID-19 vaccine. Findings and limits, study-wide: Spike-specific TCRs gained breadth and depth after people received two AZD1222 doses. Among the donors, most were white British and more were female, and clonal diversity was possibly underestimated.

The CDR3 contains 15 residues. V lost 0 bases to trimming and J lost 4 bases, with 13 bases between them. Germline-derived CDR1 and CDR2 are SGHRS and YFSETQ. The rearrangement links TRBV5-1 to TRBJ1-2; a possible D gene is TRBD1 (6 bases). The TCR was taken from an adult who received the MenACWY meningococcal vaccine as a control. Sequencing was performed on peripheral blood, taken 28 days after the second dose of the MenACWY control vaccine. This chain's CDR3 is CASSLEGRGSYGYTF. The CDR3, as DNA: TGCGCCAGCAGCTTGGAGGGCAGGGGAAGCTATGGCTACACCTTC.